This TCR beta chain was documented in a study of cytomegalovirus exposure and HLA in healthy donors. The CDR3 runs to 14 residues. V was shortened by 3 bases and J by 7 bases, with 16 bases between the two germline ends. The V gene's germline CDR1 is ENHRY and CDR2 SYGVKD. With 60 Vbeta and 13 Jbeta primers, the PCR was carried out. TCRdb's table, derived via immunoSEQ multiplex PCR, lists solely in-frame clones and lacks some. The table includes 200,000 to 250,000 clones, 82% detected once. This rearrangement joins TRBV10-3 to TRBJ2-7, with D perhaps TRBD2 (7 bases). This clonotype was obtained from a woman aged 40-49 years in good health and CMV-seronegative. The sequencing sample was made of PBMCs. The CDR3 region is CAISDAGAFGEQYF. The CDR3 DNA is TGTGCCATCAGTGATGCGGGGGCCTTTGGTGAGCAGTACTTC.